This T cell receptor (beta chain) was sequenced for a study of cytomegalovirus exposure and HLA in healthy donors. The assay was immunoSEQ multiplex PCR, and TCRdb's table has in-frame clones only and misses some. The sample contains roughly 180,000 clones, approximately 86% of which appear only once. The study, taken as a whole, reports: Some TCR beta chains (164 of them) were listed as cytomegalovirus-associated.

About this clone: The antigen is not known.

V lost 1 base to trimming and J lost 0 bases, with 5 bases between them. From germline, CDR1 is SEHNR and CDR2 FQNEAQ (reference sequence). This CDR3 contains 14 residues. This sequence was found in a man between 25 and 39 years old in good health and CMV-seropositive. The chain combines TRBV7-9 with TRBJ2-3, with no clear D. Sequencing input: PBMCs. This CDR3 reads CASSLGFSTDTQYF. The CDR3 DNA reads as TGTGCCAGCAGCTTAGGCTTCAGCACAGATACGCAGTATTTT.